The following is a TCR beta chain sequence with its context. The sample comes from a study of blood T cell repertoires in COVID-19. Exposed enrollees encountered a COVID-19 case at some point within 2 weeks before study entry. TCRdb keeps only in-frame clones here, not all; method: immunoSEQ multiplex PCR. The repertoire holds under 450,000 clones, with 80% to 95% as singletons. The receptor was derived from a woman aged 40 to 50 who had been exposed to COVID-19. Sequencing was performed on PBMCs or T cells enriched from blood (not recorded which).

CDR3 in amino acids: CASSWRLGPGELFF. For the CDR3, the DNA is TGTGCCAGCAGCTGGCGGTTGGGGCCCGGGGAGCTGTTTTTT. The chain carries TRBV7-8 and TRBJ2-2, with D tentatively TRBD1 (5 bases). V shed 4 bases and J shed 6 bases, with 12 bases lying between them. This CDR3 contains 14 residues. CDR1 and CDR2 from the germline V gene are SGHVS and FQNEAQ.